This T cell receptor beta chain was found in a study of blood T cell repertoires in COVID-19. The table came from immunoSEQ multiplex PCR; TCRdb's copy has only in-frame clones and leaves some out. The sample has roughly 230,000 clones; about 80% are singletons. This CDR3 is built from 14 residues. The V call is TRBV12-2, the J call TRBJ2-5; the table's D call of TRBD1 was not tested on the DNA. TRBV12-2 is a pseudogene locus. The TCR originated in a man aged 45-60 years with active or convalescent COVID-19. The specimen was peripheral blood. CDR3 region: CASRYRQGVKTQYF. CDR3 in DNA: TGTGCAAGTCGCTACAGACAGGGTGTAAAGACCCAGTACTTC.